These 11 T cell receptor beta chains originate from one sample sequenced in a study of shared clonotypes between healthy human individuals. TCRdb keeps only in-frame clones here, not all; method: immunoSEQ multiplex PCR. Seen here are 850,000 to 1,200,000 clones, about 75% observed once, and the top ten hold less than 1.5%. What was sequenced was memory CD4+ T cells sorted from blood. Subset indicated: CD45RA-negative fraction. The receptors here all came from a man between 18 and 35 years old in good health.

This clone has just a few counts. V and J are TRBV7-9 and TRBJ2-3; the D gene is possibly TRBD2 (6 bases). The germline V and J ends were trimmed by 0 bases and 6 bases, with 10 bases remaining between them. Germline lookup yields CDR1 SEHNR and CDR2 FQNEAQ (reference sequence). This CDR3 has 14 amino acids. CDR3 sequence (DNA): TGTGCCAGCAGCTTAGCCAGTGGAGGGGATACGCAGTATTTT. Translation: CASSLASGGDTQYF.

The chain carries TRBV28 and TRBJ1-6; 8 nucleotides line up with TRBD1. Looked up from germline, CDR1 is MDHEN and CDR2 is SYDVKM. This CDR3 is 16 amino acids long. V was pared by 3 bases and J by 7 bases, with 8 bases of the junction left unmatched. CDR3 in amino acids: CASSLAGGKLNSPLHF. CDR3 bases: TGTGCCAGCAGTTTGGCAGGGGGCAAGTTGAATTCACCCCTCCACTTT.

The chain recombines TRBV28 with TRBJ1-2; D gene unclear. The V and J ends lost 5 bases and 1 base respectively, with 14 bases between them. Germline V gene lookup returns CDR1 MDHEN and CDR2 SYDVKM. This CDR3 is built from 15 residues. Here the CDR3 DNA reads TGTGCCAGCAGTCCGTCGAGGGCGGTTAACTATGGCTACACCTTC. The encoded protein is CASSPSRAVNYGYTF.

The sample holds a few counts of this clone. The CDR3 here is CASLGGNLYEQYF. The CDR3 DNA sequence: TGTGCCAGCTTAGGGGGAAATTTGTACGAGCAGTACTTC. The chain links TRBV6-1 to TRBJ2-7; TRBD1 might be the D (6 bases). V lost 8 bases to trimming and J lost 4 bases, with 15 bases between them. This CDR3 has 13 residues. CDR1 and CDR2 (germline): MNHNS, SASEGT.

J is TRBJ1-2 and V is TRBV9, with a possible D match to TRBD1 (6 bases). The V gene's germline CDR1 is SGDLS and CDR2 YYNGEE. The CDR3 has 13 amino acids. The V end lost 4 bases, the J end lost 4 bases, and 11 bases lay between the germline ends. Here the CDR3 reads CASSSQGVYGYTF. In DNA, the CDR3 is TGTGCCAGCAGCTCACAGGGTGTCTATGGCTACACCTTC. Complete variable domain (other parts from reference TRBV9 and TRBJ1-2): DSGVTQTPKHLITATGQRVTLRCSPRSGDLSVYWYQQSLDQGLQFLIQYYNGEERAKGNILERFSAQQFPDLHSELNLSSLELGDSALYFCASSSQGVYGYTFGSGTRLTVV.

This clone was counted only a few times. The rearrangement joins TRBV7-2 to TRBJ1-4; D possibly corresponds to TRBD1 (5 bases). CDR1 and CDR2 (germline): SGHTA, FQGNSA. This CDR3 has 13 residues. V dropped 6 bases and J dropped 5 bases, with 10 bases sitting between them. CDR3 region: CASSPGRNEKLFF. CDR3 coding DNA: TGTGCCAGCAGTCCGGGACGGAATGAAAAACTGTTTTTT.

V usage is TRBV7-8 and J usage is TRBJ2-5, with 7 bases aligning to TRBD1. V shed 7 bases and J 1 base; nucleotides not matched to a gene: 9. Germline values: CDR1 SGHVS, CDR2 FQNEAQ. The CDR3 length is 15 residues. The CDR3 DNA follows: TGTGCCAGCAACAAGGACAGGCAGCCCCAAGAGACCCAGTACTTC. Translating gives CASNKDRQPQETQYF.

This clone has only a few counts. The chain combines TRBV11-2 with TRBJ1-4; a weak D match, TRBD1 (6 bases). CDR3 length: 15 residues. V was cut by 5 bases and J by 3 bases, with 13 bases left in between. The germline gives CDR1 SGHAT, CDR2 FQNNGV. CDR3 residues: CASSQVGHSNEKLFF. CDR3 DNA: TGTGCCAGCAGCCAGGTGGGACACTCTAATGAAAAACTGTTTTTT.

This clone occurred many times. The rearrangement links TRBV12-2 to TRBJ2-7. TRBV12-2 is given as a pseudogene. This CDR3 is 17 amino acids long. Here the CDR3 reads CARKIKTCGQATYEQYF. For the CDR3, the DNA is TGTGCAAGGAAGATCAAGACTTGTGGGCAGGCTACCTACGAGCAGTACTTC.

The chain carries TRBV30 and TRBJ1-5; D possibly corresponds to TRBD1 (6 bases). The germline V gene encodes CDR1 GTSNPN and CDR2 SVGIG (reference sequence). The CDR3 consists of 16 residues. Trimming left V 1 base short and J 2 bases short, with 15 bases between. CDR3 in DNA: TGTGCCTGGAGTGGGCCTGTGGGGGGGCGCAATCAGCCCCAGCATTTT. Protein sequence: CAWSGPVGGRNQPQHF.

The J gene is TRBJ2-1, the V gene TRBV5-1; TRBD2 matches 8 bases. The CDR3 runs 14 residues. The germline gives CDR1 SGHRS, CDR2 YFSETQ. V trimming: 3 bases; J trimming: 6 bases; junction bases outside the gene matches: 5. CDR3 nucleotide sequence: TGCGCCAGCAGCTCCCGGACTAGCCCCAATGAGCAGTTCTTC. Translating it yields CASSSRTSPNEQFF.